The next 30 T cell receptor beta chains were all read from a single sample in a study of OX40 agonist ivuxolimab in advanced cancers. Clones were sequenced by immunoSEQ multiplex PCR, and TCRdb holds only the in-frame ones, with some missing. This sample has about 48,000 clones, with 70% to 90% found just once. The source was CD4+ or CD8+ T cells sorted from blood, collected in a trial of the OX40 agonist ivuxolimab. These receptors were collected from an adult with an advanced solid tumor such as melanoma, head and neck, liver or kidney cancer.

This chain joins TRBV27 and TRBJ2-7; 7 bases align to TRBD1. The CDR3 has 14 amino acids. Per the germline V gene, CDR1 is MNHEY and CDR2 is SMNVEV (reference sequence). Germline trimming cut 3 bases from V and 6 bases from J; bases unmatched to any gene: 8. CDR3 bases: TGTGCCAGCAGTTTCACGCAGGGACAGAGCGAGCAGTACTTC. Its protein is CASSFTQGQSEQYF.

The rearrangement links TRBV11-2 to TRBJ1-3; D is unresolved. The CDR3 runs to 16 residues. CDR1 and CDR2 from the germline V gene are SGHAT and FQNNGV. The V end was cut by 2 bases, the J end by 4 bases, with 15 bases between. This CDR3 reads CASSLIVAGIGNTIYF. For the CDR3, the DNA is TGTGCCAGCAGCTTAATAGTGGCGGGGATAGGAAACACCATATATTTT.

The chain uses TRBV7-3 and TRBJ2-1, with 9 positions matching TRBD2. From germline, CDR1 is SGHTA and CDR2 FQGTGA. Losses at the gene ends were 4 bases for V and 1 base for J; bases not matched to a gene: 2. This CDR3 region has 15 residues. For the CDR3, the DNA is TGTGCCAGCAGCTCCAGCGGGGGGTCCTACAATGAGCAGTTCTTC. As protein: CASSSSGGSYNEQFF.

The CDR3 here is CSVEGQGGTNYGYTF. The CDR3 DNA sequence: TGCAGCGTTGAGGGACAGGGAGGGACTAACTATGGCTACACCTTC. The V gene is TRBV29-1, the J gene TRBJ1-2; 9 bases map to TRBD1. This CDR3 has 15 amino acids. V gave up 3 bases and J gave up 0 bases; unmatched junction bases: 5. The germline CDR1 and CDR2 sequences are SQVTM and ANQGSEA.

The chain uses TRBV11-1 and TRBJ2-7; no firm D call. Deletions cut 1 base from V and 7 bases from J, with 5 bases between. The germline V gene encodes CDR1 SGHAT and CDR2 FQDESV (reference sequence). The CDR3 has 11 residues. The CDR3 sequence is CASSLGREQYF. The CDR3 bases are TGTGCCAGCAGCTTAGGGCGGGAGCAGTACTTC.

This clone has just one count. V and J are TRBV6-4 and TRBJ1-4, with 9 bases identical to TRBD1. The CDR3 is made up of 15 amino acids. The V gene end was trimmed by 9 bases and the J gene end by 5 bases; junction bases not matched to a gene: 10. Germline V CDR1 and CDR2: MRHNA, SNTAGT. The CDR3 loop reads CARRIIGQGNEKLFF. The CDR3 region has the DNA TGTGCCAGGAGGATCATCGGACAGGGGAATGAAAAACTGTTTTTT.

The chain is built from TRBV7-2 and TRBJ2-3; no clear D gene. Trimming took off 4 bases at V and 5 bases at J, with 7 bases between the two ends. The germline V gene has CDR1 SGHTA and CDR2 FQGNSA. CDR3 length: 12 residues. The CDR3 DNA follows: TGTGCCAGCAGCTCGTACGGAGATACGCAGTATTTT. This gives the protein CASSSYGDTQYF.

On this clone itself: This same CDR3 is encoded by further DNA sequences in the sample. V is TRBV29-1 and J is TRBJ2-7; unclear D gene. Germline V gene lookup returns CDR1 SQVTM and CDR2 ANQGSEA. The CDR3 has 11 residues. The ends were cut back, 4 bases at V and 8 bases at J, with 12 bases in the middle. The DNA for the CDR3 is TGCAGCGTTGTGGTCGGTGCTAAGCAGTACTTC. Residues: CSVVVGAKQYF.

V is TRBV7-2 and J is TRBJ2-3; tentatively, D is TRBD2 (6 bases). The CDR3 spans 15 residues. Germline CDR1 and CDR2: SGHTA and FQGNSA. Trimming removed 2 bases from V and 3 bases from J, with 12 bases in between. The CDR3 DNA sequence: TGTGCCAGCAGCTTAAGGAGGGAGCGGACAGATACGCAGTATTTT. It specifies CASSLRRERTDTQYF. Complete variable domain (other parts from reference TRBV7-2 and TRBJ2-3): GAGVSQSPSNKVTEKGKDVELRCDPISGHTALYWYRQSLGQGLEFLIYFQGNSAPDKSGLPSDRFSAERTGGSVSTLTIQRTQQEDSAVYLCASSLRRERTDTQYFGPGTRLTVL.

The genes are TRBV28 and TRBJ2-1; D uncertain. This CDR3 contains 15 residues. CDR1 MDHEN and CDR2 SYDVKM come from the germline V gene. Trimming took off 3 bases at V and 4 bases at J, with 13 bases between the two ends. CDR3 in amino acids: CASSFTSGKYNEQFF. The CDR3 coding sequence is TGTGCCAGCAGTTTCACGTCAGGCAAATACAATGAGCAGTTCTTC.

The V and J genes are TRBV7-9 and TRBJ2-2; no firm D call. The CDR3 is made up of 13 amino acids. Germline V gives CDR1 SEHNR, CDR2 FQNEAQ (reference sequence). Deletions cut 2 bases from V and 1 base from J, with 2 bases between. The CDR3 DNA reads TGTGCCAGCAGCTTAAAGAACACCGGGGAGCTGTTTTTT. Amino acid sequence: CASSLKNTGELFF.

The chain couples TRBV29-1 to TRBJ1-1; the match to TRBD1 covers 8 bases. Unmatched junction bases numbered 2, after V lost 4 bases and J lost 4 bases. Germline CDR1 SQVTM, CDR2 ANQGSEA. The CDR3 has 12 amino acids. As DNA, the CDR3 is TGCAGCGTTGGACAGGGGAGCACTGAAGCTTTCTTT. This translates into CSVGQGSTEAFF.

The chain joins TRBV7-6 to TRBJ2-4; 10 nucleotides align to TRBD1. The germline V gene encodes CDR1 SGHVS and CDR2 FNYEAQ. V lost 1 base and J lost 9; bases outside the gene matches: 6. The CDR3 is 15 amino acids. Here the CDR3 DNA reads TGTGCCAGCAGCTTAGGCTCGGGACAGGGGAGCATTCAGTACTTC. Protein product: CASSLGSGQGSIQYF.

J is TRBJ1-2 and V is TRBV7-2; 7 positions match TRBD1. Germline CDR1 reads SGHTA; CDR2 reads FQGNSA. With 7 bases clipped from V and 2 bases from J, the junction kept 7 bases outside the gene matches. The length of the CDR3 is 14 residues. The CDR3 spells CASTFGTANYGYTF. Written as DNA, the CDR3 is TGTGCCAGCACCTTCGGGACAGCCAACTATGGCTACACCTTC.

The chain combines TRBV2 with TRBJ2-4; the D gene is possibly TRBD2 (6 bases). Germline CDR1 is SNHLY and CDR2 is FYNNEI. There are 15 residues in the CDR3. Trimming left V 7 bases short and J 3 bases short, with 16 bases between. The CDR3 DNA follows: TGTGCCAGCATGGACGCCCCGGAGGGCAAAAACATTCAGTACTTC. Its translation: CASMDAPEGKNIQYF.

The chain couples TRBV5-1 to TRBJ2-7, with 9 bases identical to TRBD2. Germline trimming cut 0 bases from V and 0 bases from J; bases unmatched to any gene: 10. The length of the CDR3 is 18 residues. CDR1 is SGHRS, CDR2 YFSETQ, per germline. In nucleotides, the CDR3 is TGCGCCAGCAGCTTGGTGGCTGCGGCGGGAGGGAGCTCCTACGAGCAGTACTTC. It specifies CASSLVAAAGGSSYEQYF. Using reference TRBV5-1 and TRBJ2-7 for the parts outside the CDR3, the full variable domain is KAGVTQTPRYLIKTRGQQVTLSCSPISGHRSVSWYQQTPGQGLQFLFEYFSETQRNKGNFPGRFSGRQFSNSRSEMNVSTLELGDSALYLCASSLVAAAGGSSYEQYFGPGTRLTVT.

The genes are TRBV27 and TRBJ2-5; 12 bases are a match to TRBD2. The CDR3 has 15 residues. CDR1 and CDR2 (germline): MNHEY, SMNVEV (reference sequence). The junction had 5 bases not matched to a gene; V was cut back by 6 bases and J by 3 bases. DNA of the CDR3: TGTGCCAGCAGAGGACTAGCGGGGCCGAAAGAGACCCAGTACTTC. Its translation is CASRGLAGPKETQYF.

The chain recombines TRBV2 with TRBJ2-1; D remains ambiguous. Germline V gene lookup returns CDR1 SNHLY and CDR2 FYNNEI. The CDR3 length is 13 residues. V gave up 9 bases and J gave up 0 bases, with 9 bases separating them. The CDR3 spells CASRQSSYNEQFF. CDR3 nucleotide sequence: TGTGCCAGTCGCCAGAGCTCCTACAATGAGCAGTTCTTC.

The chain uses TRBV2 and TRBJ1-1; D remains unclear. Germline values: CDR1 SNHLY, CDR2 FYNNEI. The CDR3 has 12 residues. V lost 6 bases to trimming and J lost 11 bases, with 16 bases between them. The CDR3 spells CASRESGLSAFF. The CDR3 DNA reads as TGTGCCAGCAGAGAGAGTGGCCTGAGCGCTTTCTTT.

This sequence joins TRBV6-5 and TRBJ1-1; D perhaps matches TRBD1 (6 bases). Germline CDR1 and CDR2: MNHEY and SVGAGI. V was shortened by 6 bases and J by 6 bases, with 17 bases between the two germline ends. The CDR3 has 14 residues. In nucleotides, the CDR3 is TGTGCCAGCAGCGCCAGGACAGCTGGCGCTGAAGCTTTCTTT. It codes for CASSARTAGAEAFF.

The genes are TRBV18 and TRBJ1-3; D unresolved. Trimming left V 1 base short and J 0 bases short, with 10 bases between. CDR3 size: 16 residues. In germline, CDR1 is KGHSH, CDR2 LQKENI. The CDR3 here is CASSPLKETSGNTIYF. In DNA, the CDR3 is TGTGCCAGCTCACCACTGAAGGAGACCTCTGGAAACACCATATATTTT.

CDR3 nucleotides: TGTGCCAGCAGCCTGAATAGCGGGGGGGAGGATGAGCAGTTCTTC. Encoded protein: CASSLNSGGEDEQFF. V is TRBV5-6 and J is TRBJ2-1; 11 positions agree with TRBD2. The CDR3 runs to 15 residues. V shed 4 bases and J 8 bases; nucleotides not matched to a gene: 8. Germline loops: CDR1 SGHDT, CDR2 YYEEEE.

This chain links TRBV19 with TRBJ2-6; D might be TRBD1 (6 bases). The V and J ends lost 5 bases and 0 bases respectively, with 8 bases between them. Germline CDR1 reads LNHDA; CDR2 reads SQIVND (reference sequence). The CDR3 spans 15 residues. The CDR3 DNA reads TGTGCCAGTAGTTTACAGGGCTCTGGGGCCAACGTCCTGACTTTC. This codes for CASSLQGSGANVLTF.

V gene TRBV2 combines with J gene TRBJ2-7; weak D call: TRBD1 (6 bases). The CDR3 sequence is 15 residues long. V lost 6 bases to trimming and J lost 0 bases, with 15 bases between them. Germline CDR1 is SNHLY and CDR2 is FYNNEI. In DNA form, the CDR3 reads TGTGCCAGCAGGGGGGCGGTCAGCCCCTCCTACGAGCAGTACTTC. Its translation: CASRGAVSPSYEQYF.

This clone turned up a few times. This chain joins TRBV6-1 and TRBJ2-1, with 8 bases identical to TRBD2. The J segment lost 5 bases and the V segment lost 7 bases, leaving 7 bases of the junction unmatched. CDR1 is MNHNS and CDR2 is SASEGT in the germline V gene. The CDR3 loop spans 14 amino acids. CDR3 protein: CASNRAGVDNEQFF. CDR3 nucleotides: TGTGCCAGCAATAGAGCGGGAGTCGACAATGAGCAGTTCTTC.

The sample holds one count of this clone. Other DNA sequences in this specimen translate into the identical CDR3. The genes are TRBV6-6 and TRBJ2-5; D not certain. The CDR3 covers 12 residues. Germline assignment: CDR1 MNHNY and CDR2 SVGAGI (reference sequence). V lost 6 bases and J lost 3, with 8 bases in between. The CDR3 sequence: CASSQSKETQYF. Here the CDR3 DNA reads TGTGCCAGCAGCCAGTCAAAAGAGACCCAGTACTTC.

The V and J genes are TRBV4-1 and TRBJ2-3; no definite D call. The CDR3 has 16 residues. V lost 1 base and J lost 1, with 12 bases in between. Per germline, CDR1 MGHRA and CDR2 YSYEKL. The CDR3 loop reads CASSQGVAPRTDTQYF. CDR3 nucleotide sequence: TGCGCCAGCAGCCAAGGGGTAGCTCCCCGCACAGATACGCAGTATTTT.

V usage is TRBV4-1 and J usage is TRBJ2-1; 12 nucleotides match TRBD2. CDR3 length: 16 amino acids. V trimming: 4 bases; J trimming: 3 bases; junction bases outside the gene matches: 4. The germline V gene has CDR1 MGHRA and CDR2 YSYEKL. DNA for the CDR3: TGCGCCAGCAGCCCCCTAGCGGGGGGGTTCTACAATGAGCAGTTCTTC. This sequence encodes CASSPLAGGFYNEQFF.

The chain is built from TRBV4-1 and TRBJ1-5; no reliable D call. This CDR3 is 15 amino acids long. In germline, CDR1 is MGHRA, CDR2 YSYEKL. V lost 3 bases, J lost 3 bases, and 12 bases lay in between. The CDR3, as DNA: TGCGCCAGCAGCCATCTCGGGCAGACCAATCAGCCCCAGCATTTT. It codes for CASSHLGQTNQPQHF.

The chain links TRBV5-6 to TRBJ1-1; D is unclear. Germline V CDR1 and CDR2: SGHDT, YYEEEE. CDR3 length: 12 amino acids. The germline V and J ends were trimmed by 6 bases and 5 bases, with 11 bases remaining between them. CDR3 sequence: CASTGEWTEAFF. The CDR3 DNA reads TGTGCCAGCACGGGAGAGTGGACTGAAGCTTTCTTT.